A single T cell receptor (beta chain) is shown here with its context. The antigen remains undetermined. These data come from a study of T-cell memory formation after mild COVID-19. For the study at large: The TCR clusters were mostly specific to one donor.

Employing constant-segment primers, 5'RACE generated TCR alpha and TCR beta cDNA libraries bearing sample barcodes and UMIs. TCRdb analysed the 5' RACE reads with MiXCR anew, one entry per CDR3 protein. The table records 430,000 or so distinct CDR3 sequences, 25% of them present only once. CDR1 is SGHDT, CDR2 YYEEEE, per germline. The CDR3 covers 14 residues. Trimming took off 8 bases at V and 8 bases at J, with 22 bases between the two ends. Whole-study results and caveats: Detection of some responders pre-infection suggested pre-existing cross-reactive memory T cells participated.

The rearrangement links TRBV5-6 to TRBJ1-2; a possible D gene is TRBD1 (6 bases). The clonotype originates from an adult woman who had mild COVID-19 (a few samples of this study predate the infection). Cell type and time point are not known. The sample comprised PBMCs or a T cell subset sorted from them (not recorded which). The CDR3 reads CASSRDNPERGYTF. The DNA of the CDR3 is TGTGCCAGTAGTAGGGACAACCCGGAGCGGGGCTACACCTTC.